The rows below give T cell receptor beta chains drawn from one sample of a study of blood T cell repertoires in COVID-19. Using immunoSEQ multiplex PCR, the repertoire was profiled, and TCRdb retains in-frame clones only, with some absent. This sample has some 150,000 clones, with approximately 90% found just once. The sequencing input was peripheral blood. The receptor source for this set is a woman of 80 years or more with acute or convalescent COVID-19. Both conserved end residues are part of each CDR3. D genes are given only for firm matches. Some rows mark clone size as missing; the rest say once, few, many or name a class of expanded clone.

TRBV6-5	.	TRBD1	TRBJ1-1	15	TGTGCCAGCAGCTCAGAGGGGGCGGGAAACACTGAAGCTTTCTTT	CASSSEGAGNTEAFF
TRBV5-4	once	TRBD2	TRBJ2-5	14	TGTGCCAGCAGCTTTACTAGCGGACAAGAGACCCAGTACTTC	CASSFTSGQETQYF
TRBV7-2	.	TRBD1	TRBJ1-4	15	TGTGCCAGCAGCGAGCAGGGGACAGGGCTCGAAAAACTGTTTTTT	CASSEQGTGLEKLFF
TRBV3-1/TRBV3-2	.	.	TRBJ1-4	13	TGTGCCAGCAGTCAGGTGACTAATGAAAAACTGTTTTTT	CASSQVTNEKLFF
TRBV9	once	TRBD1	TRBJ2-7	15	TGTGCCAGCAGCCCGATGACAGGGGGTGCCTACGAGCAGTACTTC	CASSPMTGGAYEQYF
TRBV12-3/TRBV12-4	.	.	TRBJ2-1	11	TGTGCCAGCAGCTCCACACAAGAGCAGTTCTTC	CASSSTQEQFF
TRBV5-1	.	.	TRBJ1-3	18	TGCGCCAGCAGCCTCGTCGGAGGGGCCGGAGAATCTGGAAACACCATATATTTT	CASSLVGGAGESGNTIYF
TRBV7-2	.	.	TRBJ2-7	15	TGTGCCAGCAGCATTGGACAGAGAATCGCCTACGAGCAGTACTTC	CASSIGQRIAYEQYF
TRBV5-4	.	TRBD1	TRBJ1-6	15	TGTGCCAGCAGCCTCCCTCAGGGGGCGGATTCACCCCTCCACTTT	CASSLPQGADSPLHF
TRBV27	.	TRBD2	TRBJ2-7	15	TGTGCCAGCAGTTCTACTAGCGGGGGTTCCTACGAGCAGTACTTC	CASSSTSGGSYEQYF
TRBV4-1	.	TRBD2	TRBJ2-3	16	TGCGCCAGCAGCCAAGAACGGGGGGGGCCCGGAGATACGCAGTATTTT	CASSQERGGPGDTQYF
TRBV2	.	TRBD1	TRBJ1-1	12	TGTGCCAGCAGCGTCGACAGGGGTGAAGCTTTCTTT	CASSVDRGEAFF
TRBV5-4	.	.	TRBJ2-1	15	TGTGCCAGCAGCTTGACTAGCAGCTCCTACAATGAGCAGTTCTTC	CASSLTSSSYNEQFF
TRBV5-4	.	.	TRBJ2-2	13	TGTGCCAGCAGCTTTGAGGGTACCCGGGAGCTGTTTTTT	CASSFEGTRELFF
TRBV7-2	.	TRBD1	TRBJ1-2	15	TGTGCCAGCAGCCCTCGGACAGGGATTGGCTATGGCTACACCTTC	CASSPRTGIGYGYTF
TRBV2	once	TRBD1	TRBJ1-5	14	TGTGCCAGCACTGGGACAGGGTGGGATCAGCCCCAGCATTTT	CASTGTGWDQPQHF
TRBV14	once	.	TRBJ2-3	15	TGTGCCAGCAGCCAAGACGACTATTACACAGATACGCAGTATTTT	CASSQDDYYTDTQYF
TRBV12-3/TRBV12-4	.	.	TRBJ1-1	12	TGTGCCAGCAGCCGAAGCCCCGAATCTGCTTTCTTT	CASSRSPESAFF
TRBV5-1	.	TRBD2	TRBJ2-5	13	TGCGCCAGCAGCTTCGGACTAGTGGAGACCCAGTACTTC	CASSFGLVETQYF
TRBV5-1	.	.	TRBJ1-2	15	TGCGCCAGCAGCTTGGACCATCAGGGAGGCTATGGCTACACCTTC	CASSLDHQGGYGYTF
TRBV14	.	TRBD1	TRBJ1-1	16	TGTGCCAGCAGCCAAGAATCGGGAATAACAGGGGCTGGAGCTTTCTTT	CASSQESGITGAGAFF
TRBV6-2/TRBV6-3	.	TRBD1	TRBJ1-1	14	TGTGCCAGCAGTCCCGGGACAGGGGAACTTAAAGCTTTCTTT	CASSPGTGELKAFF
TRBV18	.	.	TRBJ2-3	15	TGTGCCAGCTCACCACAGCGAGCGGGTCGAGATACGCAGTATTTT	CASSPQRAGRDTQYF
TRBV2	.	TRBD1	TRBJ2-3	14	TGTGCCAGCAGTAGCCAGGGGGGCACAGATACGCAGTATTTT	CASSSQGGTDTQYF
TRBV2	.	.	TRBJ1-4	13	TGTGCCAGCATCAGGGGTACGAGTGAAAAACTGTTTTTT	CASIRGTSEKLFF
TRBV3-1/TRBV3-2	.	.	TRBJ1-1	13	TGTGCCAGCAGCCCACTTCGAGGGACTGAAGCTTTCTTT	CASSPLRGTEAFF
TRBV30	.	.	TRBJ2-3	16	TGTGCCTGGAGCGGACCGGGGGGCCGGAGCACAGATACGCAGTATTTT	CAWSGPGGRSTDTQYF
TRBV6-1	.	TRBD1	TRBJ2-7	18	TGTGCCAGCAGTGAAAACGTGGGGTGGGACAGGGTTGGAGACGAGCAGTACTTC	CASSENVGWDRVGDEQYF
TRBV3-1/TRBV3-2	once	TRBD1	TRBJ1-2	15	TGTGCCAGCAGCCAAAAACAGGGGAAAGCTAATGGCTACACCTTC	CASSQKQGKANGYTF
TRBV5-6	few	TRBD1	TRBJ1-5	17	TGTGCCAGCAGCAGAAGAACAGGGGGCGGCGGCAATCAGCCCCAGCATTTT	CASSRRTGGGGNQPQHF
TRBV7-8	.	.	TRBJ1-6	16	TGTGCCAGCAGCTTAGCGTTTCGGGGGGACGGTTCACCCCTCCACTTT	CASSLAFRGDGSPLHF
TRBV5-1	.	TRBD2	TRBJ2-5	19	TGCGCCAGCAGCTTGAGGCCGGACTCTAGCGGGGGACAACGAGGGACCCAGTACTTC	CASSLRPDSSGGQRGTQYF
TRBV6-1	.	.	TRBJ1-4	15	TGTGCCAGCAGTGAAGAAGCAGGCCGTCGTGAAAAACTGTTTTTT	CASSEEAGRREKLFF
TRBV3-1/TRBV3-2	.	TRBD1	TRBJ1-6	18	TGTGCCAGCAGCCAAGGGGACAGGACAATCCACCCAGATTCACCCCTCCACTTT	CASSQGDRTIHPDSPLHF
TRBV7-8	.	.	TRBJ1-4	14	TGTGCCAGCAGCCACTGGGACACGAATGAAAAACTGTTTTTT	CASSHWDTNEKLFF
TRBV12-3/TRBV12-4	.	.	TRBJ2-5	13	TGTGCCAGCAGTTTAGCAGGGGTTGAGACCCAGTACTTC	CASSLAGVETQYF
TRBV29-1	.	TRBD1	TRBJ1-3	17	TGCAGCGTTCGGATCCCCAGACAGGGGGGCTCTGGAAACACCATATATTTT	CSVRIPRQGGSGNTIYF
TRBV25-1	few	.	TRBJ2-2	15	TGTGCCAGCAGTGACCTTACAGGGAACACCGGGGAGCTGTTTTTT	CASSDLTGNTGELFF
TRBV27	.	.	TRBJ2-5	15	TGTGCCAGCAGTTCCCTTGGACCCGGACTGGAGACCCAGTACTTC	CASSSLGPGLETQYF